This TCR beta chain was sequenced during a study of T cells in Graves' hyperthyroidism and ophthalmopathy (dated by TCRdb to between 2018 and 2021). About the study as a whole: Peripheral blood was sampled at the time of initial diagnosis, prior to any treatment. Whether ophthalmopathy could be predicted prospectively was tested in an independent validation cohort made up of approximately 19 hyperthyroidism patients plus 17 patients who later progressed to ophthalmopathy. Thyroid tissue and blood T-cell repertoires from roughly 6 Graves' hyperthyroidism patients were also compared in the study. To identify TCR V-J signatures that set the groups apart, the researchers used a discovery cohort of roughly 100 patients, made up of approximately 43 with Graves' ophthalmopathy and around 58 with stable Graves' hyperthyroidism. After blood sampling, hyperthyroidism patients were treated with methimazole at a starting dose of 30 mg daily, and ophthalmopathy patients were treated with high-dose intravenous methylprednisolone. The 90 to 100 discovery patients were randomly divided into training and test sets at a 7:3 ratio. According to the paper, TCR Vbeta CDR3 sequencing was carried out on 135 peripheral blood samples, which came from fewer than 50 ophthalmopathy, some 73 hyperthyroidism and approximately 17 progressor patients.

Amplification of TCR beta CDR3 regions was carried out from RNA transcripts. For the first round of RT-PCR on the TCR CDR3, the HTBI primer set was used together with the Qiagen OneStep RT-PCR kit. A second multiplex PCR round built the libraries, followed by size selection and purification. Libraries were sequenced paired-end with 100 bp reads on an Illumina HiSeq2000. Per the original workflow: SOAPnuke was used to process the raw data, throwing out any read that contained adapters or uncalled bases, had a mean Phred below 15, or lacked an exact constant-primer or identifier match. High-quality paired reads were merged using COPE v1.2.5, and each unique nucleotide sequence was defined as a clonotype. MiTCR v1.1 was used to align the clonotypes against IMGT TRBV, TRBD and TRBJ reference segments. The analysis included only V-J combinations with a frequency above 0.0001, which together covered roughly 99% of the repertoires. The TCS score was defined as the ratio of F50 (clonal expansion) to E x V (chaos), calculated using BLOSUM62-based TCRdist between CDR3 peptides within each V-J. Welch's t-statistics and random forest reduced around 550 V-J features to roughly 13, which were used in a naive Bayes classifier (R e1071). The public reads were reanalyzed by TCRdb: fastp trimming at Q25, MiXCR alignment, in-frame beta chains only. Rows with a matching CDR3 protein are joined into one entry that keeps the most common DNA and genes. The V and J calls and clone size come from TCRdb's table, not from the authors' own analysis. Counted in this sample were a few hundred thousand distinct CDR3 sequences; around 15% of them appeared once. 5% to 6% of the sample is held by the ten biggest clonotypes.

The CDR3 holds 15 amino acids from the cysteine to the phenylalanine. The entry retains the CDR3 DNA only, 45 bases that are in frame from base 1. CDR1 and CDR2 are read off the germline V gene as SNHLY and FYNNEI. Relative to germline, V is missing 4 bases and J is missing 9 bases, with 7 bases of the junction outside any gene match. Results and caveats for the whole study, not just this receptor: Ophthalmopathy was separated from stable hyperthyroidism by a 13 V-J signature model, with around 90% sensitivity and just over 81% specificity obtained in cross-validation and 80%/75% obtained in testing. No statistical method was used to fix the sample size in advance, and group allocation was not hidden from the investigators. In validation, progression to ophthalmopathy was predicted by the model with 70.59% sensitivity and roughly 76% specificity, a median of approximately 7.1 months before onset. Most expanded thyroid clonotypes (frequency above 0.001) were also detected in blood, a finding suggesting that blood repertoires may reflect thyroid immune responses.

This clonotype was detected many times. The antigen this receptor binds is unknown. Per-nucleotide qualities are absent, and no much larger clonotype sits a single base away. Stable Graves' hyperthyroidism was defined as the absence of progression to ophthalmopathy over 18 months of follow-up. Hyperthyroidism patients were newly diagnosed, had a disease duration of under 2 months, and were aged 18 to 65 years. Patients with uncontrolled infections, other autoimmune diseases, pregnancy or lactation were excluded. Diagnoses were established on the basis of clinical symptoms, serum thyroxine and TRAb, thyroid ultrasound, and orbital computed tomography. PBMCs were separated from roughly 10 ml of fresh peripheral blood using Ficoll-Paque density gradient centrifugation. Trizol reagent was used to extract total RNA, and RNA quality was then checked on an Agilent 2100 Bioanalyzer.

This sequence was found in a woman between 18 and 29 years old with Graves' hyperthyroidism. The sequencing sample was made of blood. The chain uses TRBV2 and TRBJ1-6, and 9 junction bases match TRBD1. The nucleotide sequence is TGTGCCAGCAGTGGTCTTGGGACAGGGAGTTCACCCCTCCACTTT. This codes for CASSGLGTGSSPLHF. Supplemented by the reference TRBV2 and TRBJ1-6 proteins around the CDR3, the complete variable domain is EPEVTQTPSHQVTQMGQEVILRCVPISNHLYFYWYRQILGQKVEFLVSFYNNEISEKSEIFDDQFSVERPDGSNFTLKIRSTKLEDSAMYFCASSGLGTGSSPLHFGNGTRLTVT.